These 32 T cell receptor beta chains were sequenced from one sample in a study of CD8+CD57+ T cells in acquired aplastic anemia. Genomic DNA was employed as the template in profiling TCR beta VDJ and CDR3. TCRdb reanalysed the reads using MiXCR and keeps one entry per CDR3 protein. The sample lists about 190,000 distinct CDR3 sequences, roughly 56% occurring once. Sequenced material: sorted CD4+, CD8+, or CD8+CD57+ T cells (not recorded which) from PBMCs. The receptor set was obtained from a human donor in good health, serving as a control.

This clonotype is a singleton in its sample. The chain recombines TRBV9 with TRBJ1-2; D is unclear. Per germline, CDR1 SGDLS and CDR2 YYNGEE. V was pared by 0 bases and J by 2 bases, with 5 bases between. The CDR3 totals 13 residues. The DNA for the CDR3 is TGTGCCAGCAGCGTAGCGGGAAACTATGGCTACACCTTC. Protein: CASSVAGNYGYTF.

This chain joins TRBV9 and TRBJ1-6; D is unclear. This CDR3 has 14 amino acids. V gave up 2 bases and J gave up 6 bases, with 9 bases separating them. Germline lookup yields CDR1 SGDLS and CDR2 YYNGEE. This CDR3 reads CASSVGGSNSPLHF. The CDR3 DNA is TGTGCCAGCAGCGTGGGAGGGAGTAATTCACCCCTCCACTTT.

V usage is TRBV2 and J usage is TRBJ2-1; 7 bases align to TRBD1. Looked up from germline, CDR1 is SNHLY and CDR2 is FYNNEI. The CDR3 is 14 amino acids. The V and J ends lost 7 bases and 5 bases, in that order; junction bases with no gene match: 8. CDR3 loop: CASKKYGTDNEQFF. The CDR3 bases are TGTGCCAGCAAAAAATACGGGACAGACAATGAGCAGTTCTTC.

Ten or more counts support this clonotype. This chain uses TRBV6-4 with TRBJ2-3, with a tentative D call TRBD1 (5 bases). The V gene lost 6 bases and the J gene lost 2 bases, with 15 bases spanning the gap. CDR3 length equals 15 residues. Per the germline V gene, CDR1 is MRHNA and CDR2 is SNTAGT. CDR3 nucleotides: TGTGCCAGCAGCGCAGGGAACAGCTACACAGATACGCAGTATTTT. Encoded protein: CASSAGNSYTDTQYF.

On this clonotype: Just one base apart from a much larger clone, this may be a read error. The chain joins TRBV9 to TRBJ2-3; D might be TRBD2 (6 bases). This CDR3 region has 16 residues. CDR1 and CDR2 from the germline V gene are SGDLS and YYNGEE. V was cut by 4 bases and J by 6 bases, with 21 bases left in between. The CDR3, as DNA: TGTGCCAGCAGCTCCTCCTGGGGGGTGGGGTACGATACGCAGTATTTT. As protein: CASSSSWGVGYDTQYF.

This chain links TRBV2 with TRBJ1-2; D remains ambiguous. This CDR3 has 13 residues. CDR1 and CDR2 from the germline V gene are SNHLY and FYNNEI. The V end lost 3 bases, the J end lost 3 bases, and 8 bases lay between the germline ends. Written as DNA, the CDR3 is TGTGCCAGCAGTGAGGGTGGAGACTATGGCTACACCTTC. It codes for CASSEGGDYGYTF.

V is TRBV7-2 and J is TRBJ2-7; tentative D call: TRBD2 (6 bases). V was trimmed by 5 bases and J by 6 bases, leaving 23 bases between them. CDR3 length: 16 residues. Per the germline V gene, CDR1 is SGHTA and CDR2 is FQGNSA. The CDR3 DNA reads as TGTGCCAGCAGCGTAGAACCAGGGAGGATTTCGGGCGAGCAGTACTTC. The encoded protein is CASSVEPGRISGEQYF.

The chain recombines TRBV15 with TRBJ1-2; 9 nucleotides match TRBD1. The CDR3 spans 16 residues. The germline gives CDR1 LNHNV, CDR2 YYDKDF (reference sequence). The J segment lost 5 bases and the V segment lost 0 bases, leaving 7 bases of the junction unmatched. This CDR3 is CATSRDKGQGLYGYTF. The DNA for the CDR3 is TGTGCCACCAGCAGAGATAAGGGACAGGGTTTATATGGCTACACCTTC.

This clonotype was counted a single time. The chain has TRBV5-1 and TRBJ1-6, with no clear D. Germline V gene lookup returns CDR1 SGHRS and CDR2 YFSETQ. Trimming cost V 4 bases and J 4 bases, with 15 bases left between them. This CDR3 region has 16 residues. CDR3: CASSLDYWSYNSPLHF. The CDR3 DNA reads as TGCGCCAGCAGCCTTGATTACTGGTCATATAATTCACCCCTCCACTTT.

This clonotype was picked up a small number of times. The CDR3 DNA reads as TGTGCCAGCAGTTTCTGGCAGGGGGGGAATCAGCCCCAGCATTTT. It encodes CASSFWQGGNQPQHF. V is TRBV28 and J is TRBJ1-5, with 7 positions matching TRBD1. The CDR3 consists of 15 residues. Germline CDR1 reads MDHEN; CDR2 reads SYDVKM. J lost 4 bases, V lost 3 bases, and 6 bases had no gene match. The full variable domain, in which reference TRBV28 and TRBJ1-5 provide the parts outside the CDR3, is DVKVTQSSRYLVKRTGEKVFLECVQDMDHENMFWYRQDPGLGLRLIYFSYDVKMKEKGDIPEGYSVSREKKERFSLILESASTNQTSMYLCASSFWQGGNQPQHFGDGTRLSIL.

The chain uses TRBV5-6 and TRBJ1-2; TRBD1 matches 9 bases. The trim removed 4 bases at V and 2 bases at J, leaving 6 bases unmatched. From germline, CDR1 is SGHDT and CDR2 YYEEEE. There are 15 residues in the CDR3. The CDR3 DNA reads TGTGCCAGCAGCGTAGATGGACAGGGGAACTATGGCTACACCTTC. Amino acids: CASSVDGQGNYGYTF.

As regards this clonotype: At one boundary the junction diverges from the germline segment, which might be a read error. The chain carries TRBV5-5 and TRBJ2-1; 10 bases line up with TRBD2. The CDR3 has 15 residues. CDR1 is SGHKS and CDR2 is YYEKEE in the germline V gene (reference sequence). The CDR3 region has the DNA TGTGCCAGCAGCTTGAGCGGGGGGGGATACAATGAGCAGCTCTTC. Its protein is CASSLSGGGYNEQLF.

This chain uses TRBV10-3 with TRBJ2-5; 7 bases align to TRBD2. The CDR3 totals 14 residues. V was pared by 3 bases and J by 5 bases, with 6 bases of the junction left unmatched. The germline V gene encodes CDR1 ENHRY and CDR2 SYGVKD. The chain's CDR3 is CAISEAGRGETQYF. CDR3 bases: TGTGCCATCAGTGAAGCGGGGCGCGGGGAGACCCAGTACTTC.

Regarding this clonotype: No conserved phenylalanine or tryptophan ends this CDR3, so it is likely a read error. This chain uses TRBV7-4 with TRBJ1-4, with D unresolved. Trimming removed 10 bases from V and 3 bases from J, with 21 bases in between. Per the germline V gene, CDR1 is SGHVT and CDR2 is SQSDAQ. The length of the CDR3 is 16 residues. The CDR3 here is CAISFGIRDPNEKLFL. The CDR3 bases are TGTGCCATCTCATTTGGAATTAGGGATCCTAATGAAAAACTGTTTCTT.

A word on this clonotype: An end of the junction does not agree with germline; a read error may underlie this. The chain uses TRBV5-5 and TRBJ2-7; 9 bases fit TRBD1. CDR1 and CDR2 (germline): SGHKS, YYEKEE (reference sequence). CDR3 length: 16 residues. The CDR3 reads CSSSLALSGQGDEQYF. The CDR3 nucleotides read TGCTCCAGCAGCCTGGCCTTATCGGGACAGGGCGACGAGCAGTACTTC.

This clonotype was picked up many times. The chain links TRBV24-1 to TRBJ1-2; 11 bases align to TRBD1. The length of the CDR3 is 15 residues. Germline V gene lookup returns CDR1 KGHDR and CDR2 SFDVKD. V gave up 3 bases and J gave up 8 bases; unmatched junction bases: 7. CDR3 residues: CATSDPDRGLGGYTF. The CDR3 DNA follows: TGTGCCACCAGTGATCCGGACAGGGGGCTGGGGGGCTACACCTTC.

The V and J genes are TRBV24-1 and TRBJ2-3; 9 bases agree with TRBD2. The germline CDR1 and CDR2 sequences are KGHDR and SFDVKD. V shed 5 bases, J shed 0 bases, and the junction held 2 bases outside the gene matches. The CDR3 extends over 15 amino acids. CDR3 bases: TGTGCCACCAGTGCAAGCGGGAGGAGCACAGATACGCAGTATTTT. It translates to CATSASGRSTDTQYF.

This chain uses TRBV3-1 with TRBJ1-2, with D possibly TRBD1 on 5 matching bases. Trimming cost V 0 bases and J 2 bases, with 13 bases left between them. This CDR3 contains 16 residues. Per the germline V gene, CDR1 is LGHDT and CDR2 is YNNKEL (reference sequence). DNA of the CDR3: TGTGCCAGCAGCCAAGATTGGGACCCGGGGAACTATGGCTACACCTTC. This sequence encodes CASSQDWDPGNYGYTF.

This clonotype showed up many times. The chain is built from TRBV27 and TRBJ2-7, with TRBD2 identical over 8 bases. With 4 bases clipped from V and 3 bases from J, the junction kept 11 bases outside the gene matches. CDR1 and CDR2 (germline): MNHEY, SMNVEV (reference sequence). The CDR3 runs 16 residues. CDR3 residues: CASSSRLGGGYYEQYF. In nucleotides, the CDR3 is TGTGCCAGCAGTTCCAGACTGGGCGGGGGGTACTACGAGCAGTACTTC.

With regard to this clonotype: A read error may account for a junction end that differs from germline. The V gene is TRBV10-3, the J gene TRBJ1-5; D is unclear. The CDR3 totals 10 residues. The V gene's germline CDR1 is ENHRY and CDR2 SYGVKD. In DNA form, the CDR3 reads TGTGCCATCGTCTCGGAGCCCCAGCATTTC. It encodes CAIVSEPQHF.

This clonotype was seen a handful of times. The CDR3 DNA follows: TGTGCCTGGAGCCGGACAGGGATTTTCGAAAAACTGTTTTTT. Protein product: CAWSRTGIFEKLFF. The chain combines TRBV30 with TRBJ1-4, with 8 bases lining up with TRBD1. The CDR3 is made up of 14 amino acids. With V trimmed by 3 bases and J by 8 bases, 8 bases remained unmatched. Per germline, CDR1 GTSNPN and CDR2 SVGIG (reference sequence).

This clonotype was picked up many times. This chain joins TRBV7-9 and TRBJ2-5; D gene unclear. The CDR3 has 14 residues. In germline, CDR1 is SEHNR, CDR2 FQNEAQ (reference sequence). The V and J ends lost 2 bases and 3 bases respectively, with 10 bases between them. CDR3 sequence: CASSLSEAKETQYF. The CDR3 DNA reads TGTGCCAGCAGCTTAAGTGAGGCTAAAGAGACCCAGTACTTC.

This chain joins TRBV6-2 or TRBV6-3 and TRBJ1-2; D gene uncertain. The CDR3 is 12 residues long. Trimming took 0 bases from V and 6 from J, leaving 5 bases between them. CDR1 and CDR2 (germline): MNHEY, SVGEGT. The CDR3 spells CASSYSTDGYTF. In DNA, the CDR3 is TGTGCCAGCAGTTACTCGACGGATGGCTACACCTTC.

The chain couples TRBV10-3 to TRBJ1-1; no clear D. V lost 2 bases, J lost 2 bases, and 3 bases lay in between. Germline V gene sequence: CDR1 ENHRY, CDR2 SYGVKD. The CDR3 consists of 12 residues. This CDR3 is CAISEVNTEAFF. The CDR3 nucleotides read TGTGCCATCAGTGAGGTTAACACTGAAGCTTTCTTT.

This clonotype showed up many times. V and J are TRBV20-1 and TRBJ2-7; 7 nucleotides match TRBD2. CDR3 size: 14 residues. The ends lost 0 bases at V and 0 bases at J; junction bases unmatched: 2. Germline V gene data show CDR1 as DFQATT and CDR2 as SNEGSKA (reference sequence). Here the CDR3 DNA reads TGCAGTGCTAGAGAGGGGGGGACCTCCTACGAGCAGTACTTC. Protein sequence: CSAREGGTSYEQYF.

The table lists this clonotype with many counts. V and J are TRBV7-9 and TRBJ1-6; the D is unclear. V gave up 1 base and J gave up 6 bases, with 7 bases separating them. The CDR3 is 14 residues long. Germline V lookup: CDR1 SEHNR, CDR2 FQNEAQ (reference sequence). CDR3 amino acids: CASSLGQFNSPLHF. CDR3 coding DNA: TGTGCCAGCAGCTTAGGCCAGTTTAATTCACCCCTCCACTTT.

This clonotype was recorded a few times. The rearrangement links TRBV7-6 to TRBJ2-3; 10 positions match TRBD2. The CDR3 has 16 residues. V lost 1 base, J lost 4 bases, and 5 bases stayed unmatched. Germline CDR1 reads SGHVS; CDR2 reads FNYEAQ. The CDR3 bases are TGTGCCAGCAGCTTAGACGCTAGCGGGAGTGCAGATACGCAGTATTTT. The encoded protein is CASSLDASGSADTQYF.

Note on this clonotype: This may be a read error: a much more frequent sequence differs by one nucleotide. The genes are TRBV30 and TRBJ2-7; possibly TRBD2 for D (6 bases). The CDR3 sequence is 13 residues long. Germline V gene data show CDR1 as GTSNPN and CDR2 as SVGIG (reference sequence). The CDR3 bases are TGTGCCCGGAGCTTTAAGGCGGGACACGAGCAGTACTTC. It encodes CARSFKAGHEQYF.

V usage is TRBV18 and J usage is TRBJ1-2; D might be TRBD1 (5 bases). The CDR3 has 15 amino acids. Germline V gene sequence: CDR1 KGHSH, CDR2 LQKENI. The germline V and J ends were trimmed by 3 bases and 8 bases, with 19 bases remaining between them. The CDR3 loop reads CASSPTTPQGGGYTF. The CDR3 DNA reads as TGTGCCAGCTCACCTACCACGCCGCAGGGTGGCGGCTACACCTTC.

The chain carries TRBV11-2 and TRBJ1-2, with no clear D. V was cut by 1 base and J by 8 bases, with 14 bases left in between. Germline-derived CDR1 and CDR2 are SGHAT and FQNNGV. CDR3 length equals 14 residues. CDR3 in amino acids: CASSLGAAVGGYTF. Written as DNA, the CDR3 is TGTGCCAGCAGCTTAGGGGCGGCGGTGGGGGGCTACACCTTC.

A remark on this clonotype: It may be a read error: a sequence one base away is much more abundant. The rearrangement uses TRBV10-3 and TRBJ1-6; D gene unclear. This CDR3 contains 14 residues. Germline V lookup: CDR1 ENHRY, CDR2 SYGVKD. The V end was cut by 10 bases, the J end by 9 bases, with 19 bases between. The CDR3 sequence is CANKDGNYGSPLHF. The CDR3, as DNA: TGTGCCAATAAGGACGGAAACTATGGTTCACCCCTCCACTTT.

CDR3 DNA: TGTGCCAGCAGGACCCTACAGGGTACAGATGGCTACACCTTC. It yields the protein CASRTLQGTDGYTF. The chain couples TRBV7-2 to TRBJ1-2; D is possibly TRBD1 (6 bases). Trimming cost V 6 bases and J 6 bases, with 17 bases left between them. Germline assignment: CDR1 SGHTA and CDR2 FQGNSA. The CDR3 extends over 14 amino acids.